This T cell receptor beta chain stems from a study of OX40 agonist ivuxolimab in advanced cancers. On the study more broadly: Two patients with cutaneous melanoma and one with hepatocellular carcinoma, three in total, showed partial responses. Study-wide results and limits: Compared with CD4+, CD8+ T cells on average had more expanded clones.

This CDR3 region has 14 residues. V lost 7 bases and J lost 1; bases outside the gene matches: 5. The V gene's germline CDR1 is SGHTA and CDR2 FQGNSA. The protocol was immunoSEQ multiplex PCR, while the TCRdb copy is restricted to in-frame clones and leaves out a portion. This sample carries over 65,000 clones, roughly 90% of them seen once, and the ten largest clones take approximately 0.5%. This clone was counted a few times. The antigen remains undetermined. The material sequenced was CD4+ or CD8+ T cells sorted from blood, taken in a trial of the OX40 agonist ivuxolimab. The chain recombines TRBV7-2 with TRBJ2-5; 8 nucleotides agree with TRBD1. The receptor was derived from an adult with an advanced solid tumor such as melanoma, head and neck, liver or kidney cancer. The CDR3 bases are TGTGCCAGCAACCTGGGACAGGTCCAAGAGACCCAGTACTTC. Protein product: CASNLGQVQETQYF. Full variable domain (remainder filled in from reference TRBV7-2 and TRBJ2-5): GAGVSQSPSNKVTEKGKDVELRCDPISGHTALYWYRQSLGQGLEFLIYFQGNSAPDKSGLPSDRFSAERTGGSVSTLTIQRTQQEDSAVYLCASNLGQVQETQYFGPGTRLLVL.